Listed below are T cell receptor beta chains from one sample, sequenced in a study of blood T cell repertoires in COVID-19. TCRdb's table, derived via immunoSEQ multiplex PCR, lists solely in-frame clones and lacks some. The sample carries 220,000 or so clones, 80% to 85% recorded once. The specimen sequenced was peripheral blood. Every receptor here comes from a woman of 80 years or more with COVID-19, enrolled during active disease. Both conserved end residues are part of each CDR3. The order of the fields is V gene, J gene, D gene, clone size, CDR3 DNA, CDR3 protein. D genes are given only for firm matches. The size entry is marked missing in some rows and otherwise reads once, few, many or a size class.

>TRBV19|TRBJ2-3|-|-
TGTGCCAGCGCCAACAGGGACGGCACAGATACGCAGTATTTT
CASANRDGTDTQYF
>TRBV5-1|TRBJ2-3|TRBD2|-
TGCGCCAGCAGCCTTCCTAGCGGGTCTAGCACAGATACGCAGTATTTT
CASSLPSGSSTDTQYF
>TRBV6-4|TRBJ1-2|-|-
TGTGCCAGCAGTCAGGACAAAGGCGATGGCTACACCTTC
CASSQDKGDGYTF
>TRBV18|TRBJ2-1|TRBD2|few
TGTGCCAGCTCACCACCGAAACTAGCGGGAGTCGGCGATGAGCAGTTCTTC
CASSPPKLAGVGDEQFF
>TRBV6-6|TRBJ1-3|-|few
TGTGCCAGCAGTTGGGGGGGGGCGGCTGGAAACACCATATATTTT
CASSWGGAAGNTIYF
>TRBV7-2|TRBJ1-6|TRBD1|-
TGTGCCAGCAGCTTCTCGGGACAGTATAATTCACCCCTCCACTTT
CASSFSGQYNSPLHF
>TRBV30|TRBJ2-7|TRBD2|-
TGTGCCTGGAGGGGGACTAGGAGTCAACACGAGCAGTACTTC
CAWRGTRSQHEQYF
>TRBV2|TRBJ2-7|-|-
TGTGCCGGAGAGGTGATGGGCGAGCAGTACTTC
CAGEVMGEQYF
>TRBV12-3/TRBV12-4|TRBJ1-3|-|-
TGTGCCAGCAAGCAGGAAGTCACCATATATTTT
CASKQEVTIYF
>TRBV7-8|TRBJ2-1|TRBD1|few
TGTGCCAGCAGCTCTGGACAGGGGTGGAATGAGCAGTTCTTC
CASSSGQGWNEQFF
>TRBV5-1|TRBJ2-4|TRBD1|-
TGCGCCAGCAGCTCGGGGACAGGGATGGACATTCAGTACTTC
CASSSGTGMDIQYF
>TRBV9|TRBJ2-1|-|-
TGTGCCAGCAGCGCCGGGTTTAGAGAGCAGTTCTTC
CASSAGFREQFF
>TRBV19|TRBJ1-1|-|-
TGTGCCAGTAAAACTTCGGGGCGGGGCACTGAAGCTTTCTTT
CASKTSGRGTEAFF
>TRBV5-4|TRBJ1-5|TRBD1|-
TGTGCCAGCAGCCCGGGACAGGGGTTTCAGCCCCAGCATTTT
CASSPGQGFQPQHF
>TRBV6-5|TRBJ1-2|TRBD1|-
TGTGCCACCTCCGGGACAGGCGCTCCCCCTTATGGCTACACCTTC
CATSGTGAPPYGYTF
>TRBV4-1|TRBJ2-3|TRBD2|-
TGCGCCAGCAGCCCCTCCGGGACTAGCATTGGATATACGCAGTATTTT
CASSPSGTSIGYTQYF
>TRBV3-1/TRBV3-2|TRBJ1-3|-|-
TGTGCCAGCAGCCAAGGGCCAGGGTCTGGAAACACCATATATTTT
CASSQGPGSGNTIYF
>TRBV27|TRBJ2-6|-|-
TGTGCCAGCAGTTTGCGCCACCTTTCAGGGGCCAACGTCCTGACTTTC
CASSLRHLSGANVLTF
>TRBV18|TRBJ1-4|-|-
TGTGCCAGCTCACTATCAGGGGCGACTAATGAAAAACTGTTTTTT
CASSLSGATNEKLFF
>TRBV28|TRBJ2-7|TRBD2|-
TGTGCCAGCAGTTTTGGCGGGGGGTCCTACGAGCAGTACTTC
CASSFGGGSYEQYF
>TRBV28|TRBJ1-5|-|-
TGTGCCAGCAGTTTAGGAGGATTAGGAGGGCCCCAGCATTTT
CASSLGGLGGPQHF
>TRBV5-6|TRBJ1-5|-|few
TGTGCCAGCAGCCTCAGGGGTAGCAATCAGCCCCAGCATTTT
CASSLRGSNQPQHF
>TRBV14|TRBJ2-3|TRBD2|-
TGTGCCAGCAGCCGGGCCGGGGGGACAGATACGCAGTATTTT
CASSRAGGTDTQYF
>TRBV19|TRBJ1-2|TRBD1|once
TGTGCCAGTAGTCCCGGACAGGGGAGCTATGGCTACACCTTC
CASSPGQGSYGYTF
>TRBV18|TRBJ1-4|-|-
TGTGCCAGCTCACTTCAGACAGCCTCGAACGAAAAACTGTTTTTT
CASSLQTASNEKLFF
>TRBV3-1/TRBV3-2|TRBJ2-1|-|-
TGTGCCAGCAGCCAAGCCCAGATTGAGTTCTTC
CASSQAQIEFF
>TRBV7-9|TRBJ2-3|TRBD2|-
TGTGCCAGCAGCCCAGGGAGGGGTTACACAGATACGCAGTATTTT
CASSPGRGYTDTQYF
>TRBV29-1|TRBJ1-5|-|-
TGCAGCGTTGGGGACAATCCACGCAATCAGCCCCAGCATTTT
CSVGDNPRNQPQHF
>TRBV12-3/TRBV12-4|TRBJ1-5|-|few
TGTGCCAGCAGTTCTGGGACATCGACCCAGCATTTT
CASSSGTSTQHF